The T cell receptor (beta chain) under discussion was sequenced for a study of cytomegalovirus exposure and HLA in healthy donors. Germline V gives CDR1 MNHEY, CDR2 SVGAGI. Trimming removed 5 bases from V and 2 bases from J; junction bases left unmatched: 8. CDR3 length: 15 residues. PCR was performed using 60 Vbeta and 13 Jbeta primers. Clones were sequenced by immunoSEQ multiplex PCR, and TCRdb holds only the in-frame ones, with some missing. The sample has around 130,000 clones, more than 60% seen once. The clonotype was recovered from a middle-aged woman in good health and CMV-seropositive. The sequenced sample consisted of PBMCs. The gene calls are TRBV6-5 and TRBJ2-7; 8 bases are shared with TRBD2. The CDR3 sequence: CASSLTSGEAYEQYF. CDR3 DNA sequence: TGTGCCAGCAGTCTCACTAGCGGCGAAGCCTACGAGCAGTACTTC.